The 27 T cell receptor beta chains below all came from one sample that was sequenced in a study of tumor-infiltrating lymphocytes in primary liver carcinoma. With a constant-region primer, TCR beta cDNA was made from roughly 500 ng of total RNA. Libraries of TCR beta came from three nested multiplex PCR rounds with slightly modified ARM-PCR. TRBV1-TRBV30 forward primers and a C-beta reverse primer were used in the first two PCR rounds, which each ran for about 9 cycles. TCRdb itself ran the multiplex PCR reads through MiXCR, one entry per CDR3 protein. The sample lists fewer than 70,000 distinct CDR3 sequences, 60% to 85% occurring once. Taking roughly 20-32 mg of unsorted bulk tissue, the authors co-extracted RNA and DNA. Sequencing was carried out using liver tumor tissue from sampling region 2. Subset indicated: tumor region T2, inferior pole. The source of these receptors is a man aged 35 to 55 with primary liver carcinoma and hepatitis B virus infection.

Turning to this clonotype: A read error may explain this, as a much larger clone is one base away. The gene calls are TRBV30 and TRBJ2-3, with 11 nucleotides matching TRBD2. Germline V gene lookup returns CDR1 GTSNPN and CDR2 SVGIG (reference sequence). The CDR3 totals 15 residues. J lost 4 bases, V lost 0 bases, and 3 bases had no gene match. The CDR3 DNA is TGTGCCTGGAGTGTTTTAGCGGGAGGGTCAGATACGCAGTATTTT. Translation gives CAWSVLAGGSDTQYF. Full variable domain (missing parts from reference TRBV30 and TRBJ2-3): SQTIHQWPATLVQPVGSPLSLECTVEGTSNPNLYWYRQAAGRGLQLLFYSVGIGQISSEVPQNLSASRPQDRQFILSSKKLLLSDSGFYLCAWSVLAGGSDTQYFGPGTRLTVL.

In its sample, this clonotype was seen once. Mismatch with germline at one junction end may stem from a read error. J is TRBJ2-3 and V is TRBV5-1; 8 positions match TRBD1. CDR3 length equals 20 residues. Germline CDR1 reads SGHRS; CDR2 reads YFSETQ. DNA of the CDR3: TGCGCGAGCAGATTTTCAGGGGGCGGCCCTGCGCTGCCTAGCACTGATACGCAGTATTTT. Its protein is CASRFSGGGPALPSTDTQYF.

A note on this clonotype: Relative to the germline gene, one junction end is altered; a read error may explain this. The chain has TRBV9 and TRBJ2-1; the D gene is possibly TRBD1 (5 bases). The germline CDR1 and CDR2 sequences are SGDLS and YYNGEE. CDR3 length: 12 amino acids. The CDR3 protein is CANSVNRGEQFF. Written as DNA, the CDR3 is TGTGCCAACAGCGTAAATAGGGGTGAGCAGTTCTTC.

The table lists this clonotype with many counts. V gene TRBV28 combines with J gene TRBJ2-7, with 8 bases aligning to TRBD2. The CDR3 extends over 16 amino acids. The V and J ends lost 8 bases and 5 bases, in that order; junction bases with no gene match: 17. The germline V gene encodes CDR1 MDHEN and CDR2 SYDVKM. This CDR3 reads CASPKDTAGGLDEQYF. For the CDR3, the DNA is TGTGCCAGCCCAAAGGACACGGCGGGAGGCCTGGACGAGCAGTACTTC.

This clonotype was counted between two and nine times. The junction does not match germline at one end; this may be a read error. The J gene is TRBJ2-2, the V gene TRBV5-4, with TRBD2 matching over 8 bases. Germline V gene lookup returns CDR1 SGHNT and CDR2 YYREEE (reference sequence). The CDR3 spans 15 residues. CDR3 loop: CASSLSGGPTGELFF. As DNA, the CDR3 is TGTGCCAGTAGCTTGTCGGGAGGGCCCACCGGGGAGCTGTTTTTT.

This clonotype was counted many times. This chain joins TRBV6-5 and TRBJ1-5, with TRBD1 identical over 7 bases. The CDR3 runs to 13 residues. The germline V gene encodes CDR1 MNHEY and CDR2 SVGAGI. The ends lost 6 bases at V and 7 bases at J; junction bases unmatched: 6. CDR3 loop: CASRVTGDQPQHF. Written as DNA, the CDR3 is TGTGCCAGCAGAGTAACAGGGGACCAGCCCCAGCATTTT.

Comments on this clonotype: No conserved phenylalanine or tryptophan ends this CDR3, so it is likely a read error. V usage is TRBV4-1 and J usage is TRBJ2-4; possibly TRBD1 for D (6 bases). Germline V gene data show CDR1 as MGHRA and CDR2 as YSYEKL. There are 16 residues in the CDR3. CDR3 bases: TGCGCCAGCGGCCAAGTAGGACAGTCGGCCAAAAACATTCAGTACTCA. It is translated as CASGQVGQSAKNIQYS.

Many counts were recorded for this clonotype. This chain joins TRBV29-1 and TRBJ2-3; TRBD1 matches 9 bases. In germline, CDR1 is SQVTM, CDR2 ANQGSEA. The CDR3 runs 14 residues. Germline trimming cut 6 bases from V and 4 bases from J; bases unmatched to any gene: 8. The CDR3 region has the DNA TGCAGCGTGAGGGGGACAGGGAGTTCAGATACGCAGTATTTT. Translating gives CSVRGTGSSDTQYF.

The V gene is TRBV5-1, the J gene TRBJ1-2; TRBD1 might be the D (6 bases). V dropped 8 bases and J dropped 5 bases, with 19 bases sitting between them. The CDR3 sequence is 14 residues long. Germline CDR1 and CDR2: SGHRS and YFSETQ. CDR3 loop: CARGRGLMEYGYTF. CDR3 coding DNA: TGCGCCAGAGGACGGGGGCTTATGGAGTATGGCTACACCTTC.

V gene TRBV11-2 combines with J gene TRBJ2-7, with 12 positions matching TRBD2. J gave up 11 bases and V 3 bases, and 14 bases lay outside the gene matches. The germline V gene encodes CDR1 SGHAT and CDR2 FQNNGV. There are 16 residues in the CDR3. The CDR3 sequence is CASSLRTSGVSYEEYF. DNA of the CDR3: TGTGCCAGCAGCTTGCGGACTAGCGGGGTCTCCTACGAAGAGTACTTC. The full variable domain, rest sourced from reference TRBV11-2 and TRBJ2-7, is EAGVAQSPRYKIIEKRQSVAFWCNPISGHATLYWYQQILGQGPKLLIQFQNNGVVDDSQLPKDRFSAERLKGVDSTLKIQPAKLEDSAVYLCASSLRTSGVSYEEYFGPGTRLTVT.

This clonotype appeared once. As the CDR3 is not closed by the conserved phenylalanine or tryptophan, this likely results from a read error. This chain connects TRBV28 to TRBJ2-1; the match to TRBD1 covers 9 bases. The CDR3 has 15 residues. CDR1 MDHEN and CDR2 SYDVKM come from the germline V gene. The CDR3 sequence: CASGLLGQGRSEQFL. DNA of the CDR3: TGTGCCAGCGGTTTATTGGGACAGGGTCGCAGTGAGCAGTTCTTA.

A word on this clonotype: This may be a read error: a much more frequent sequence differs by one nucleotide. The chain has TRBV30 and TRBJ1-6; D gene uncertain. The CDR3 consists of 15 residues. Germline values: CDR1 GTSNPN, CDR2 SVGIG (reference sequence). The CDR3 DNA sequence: TGTGCCTGGAGCTTAACGGGAATTGGAAATTCACTCCTCCACTTT. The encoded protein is CAWSLTGIGNSLLHF.

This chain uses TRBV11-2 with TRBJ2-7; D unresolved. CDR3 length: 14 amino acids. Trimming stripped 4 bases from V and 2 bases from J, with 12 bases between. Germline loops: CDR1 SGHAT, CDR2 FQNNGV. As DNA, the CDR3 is TGTGCCAGCAGCTCAACCCGGGTTGCCTACGAGCAGTACTTC. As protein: CASSSTRVAYEQYF.

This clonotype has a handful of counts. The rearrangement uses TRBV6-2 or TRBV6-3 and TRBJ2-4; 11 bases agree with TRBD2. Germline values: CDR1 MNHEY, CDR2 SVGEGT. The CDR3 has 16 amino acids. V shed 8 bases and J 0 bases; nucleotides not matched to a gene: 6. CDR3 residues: CASSPSGRIAKNIQYF. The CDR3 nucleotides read TGTGCCAGCTCCCCTAGCGGGAGGATAGCCAAAAACATTCAGTACTTC.

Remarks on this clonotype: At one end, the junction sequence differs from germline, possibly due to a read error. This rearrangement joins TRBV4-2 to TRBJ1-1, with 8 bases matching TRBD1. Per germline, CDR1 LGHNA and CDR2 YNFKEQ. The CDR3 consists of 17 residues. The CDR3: CGSSQDYGQGFWTEAFF. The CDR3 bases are TGTGGCAGCAGCCAAGATTACGGACAGGGTTTTTGGACAGAAGCCTTCTTT.

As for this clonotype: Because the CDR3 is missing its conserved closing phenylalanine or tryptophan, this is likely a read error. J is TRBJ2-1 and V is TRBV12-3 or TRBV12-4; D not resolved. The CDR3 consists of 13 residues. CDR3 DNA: TGTGCCAGCACTTTAAGACCGTACAATGAGCAGTTCCTC. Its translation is CASTLRPYNEQFL.

CDR3 sequence reads: CVSSFFSGTSETQYF. Here the CDR3 DNA reads TGTGTTAGCAGCTTCTTCTCCGGGACTAGCGAGACCCAGTACTTC. This chain joins TRBV11-1 and TRBJ2-5; 9 bases line up with TRBD2. Germline CDR1 reads SGHAT; CDR2 reads FQDESV (reference sequence). This CDR3 region has 15 residues.

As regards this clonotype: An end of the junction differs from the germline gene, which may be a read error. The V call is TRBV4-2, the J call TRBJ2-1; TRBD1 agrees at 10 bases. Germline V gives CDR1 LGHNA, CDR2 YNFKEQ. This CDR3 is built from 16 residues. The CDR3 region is CANSHAGGQGNNAQFF. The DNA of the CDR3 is TGTGCCAACAGCCACGCCGGGGGACAGGGGAACAATGCGCAGTTCTTC.

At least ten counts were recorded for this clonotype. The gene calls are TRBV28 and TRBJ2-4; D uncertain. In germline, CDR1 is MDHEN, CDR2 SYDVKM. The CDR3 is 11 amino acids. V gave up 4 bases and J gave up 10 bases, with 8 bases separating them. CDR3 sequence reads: CASSSVLIQYF. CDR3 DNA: TGTGCCAGCAGTTCGGTACTTATTCAGTACTTC. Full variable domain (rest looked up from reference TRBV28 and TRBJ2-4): DVKVTQSSRYLVKRTGEKVFLECVQDMDHENMFWYRQDPGLGLRLIYFSYDVKMKEKGDIPEGYSVSREKKERFSLILESASTNQTSMYLCASSSVLIQYFGAGTRLSVL.

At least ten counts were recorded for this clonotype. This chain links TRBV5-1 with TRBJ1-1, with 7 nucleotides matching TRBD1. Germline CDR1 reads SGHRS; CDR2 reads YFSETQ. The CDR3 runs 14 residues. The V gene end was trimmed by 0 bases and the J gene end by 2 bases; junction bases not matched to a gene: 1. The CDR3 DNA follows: TGCGCCAGCAGCTTGGACAGGGGTAACACTGAAGCTTTCTTT. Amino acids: CASSLDRGNTEAFF.

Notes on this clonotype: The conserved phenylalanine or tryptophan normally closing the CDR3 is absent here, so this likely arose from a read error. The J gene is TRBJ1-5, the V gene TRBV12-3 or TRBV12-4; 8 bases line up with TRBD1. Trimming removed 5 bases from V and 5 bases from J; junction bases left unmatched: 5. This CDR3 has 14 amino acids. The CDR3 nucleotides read TGTGCCAGCAGTCTGACAGGGGAATATCAGCCCCAGCATTAT. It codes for CASSLTGEYQPQHY.

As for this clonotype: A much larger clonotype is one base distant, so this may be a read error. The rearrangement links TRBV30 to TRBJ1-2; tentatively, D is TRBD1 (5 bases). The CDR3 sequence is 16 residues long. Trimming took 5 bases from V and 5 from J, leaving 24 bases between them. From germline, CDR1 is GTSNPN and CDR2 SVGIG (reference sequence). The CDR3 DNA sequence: TGTGCCTGGGGTGAGCGGAGCCGGGACGGATTTTATGGCTACACCTTC. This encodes CAWGERSRDGFYGYTF.

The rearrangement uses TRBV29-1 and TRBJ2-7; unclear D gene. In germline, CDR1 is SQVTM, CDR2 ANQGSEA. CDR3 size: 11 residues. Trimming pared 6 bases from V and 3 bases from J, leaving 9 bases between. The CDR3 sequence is CSVERNYEQYF. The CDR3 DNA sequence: TGCAGCGTCGAGAGAAACTACGAGCAGTACTTC.

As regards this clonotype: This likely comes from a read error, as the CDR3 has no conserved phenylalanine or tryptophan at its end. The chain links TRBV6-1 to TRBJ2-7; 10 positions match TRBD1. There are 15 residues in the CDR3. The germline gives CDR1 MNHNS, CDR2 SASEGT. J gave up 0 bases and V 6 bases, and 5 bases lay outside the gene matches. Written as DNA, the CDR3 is TGTGCCAGCAGAGCGGGACAGGGGAGCTCCTACGAGCAGTACTTA. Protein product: CASRAGQGSSYEQYL.

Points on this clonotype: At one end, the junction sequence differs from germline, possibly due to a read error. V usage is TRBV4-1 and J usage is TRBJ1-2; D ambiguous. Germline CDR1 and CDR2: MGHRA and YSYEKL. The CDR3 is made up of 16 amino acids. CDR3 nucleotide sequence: TGCTCCAGCGGGTCGACGGGGAGAAGATTGGACTATGGATACACCTTC. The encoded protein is CSSGSTGRRLDYGYTF.

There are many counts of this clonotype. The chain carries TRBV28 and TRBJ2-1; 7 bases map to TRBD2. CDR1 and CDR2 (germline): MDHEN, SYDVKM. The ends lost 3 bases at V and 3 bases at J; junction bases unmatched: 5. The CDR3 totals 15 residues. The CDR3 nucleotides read TGTGCCAGCAGTTTTACTAGCGAGATCTACAATGAGCAGTTCTTC. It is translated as CASSFTSEIYNEQFF.

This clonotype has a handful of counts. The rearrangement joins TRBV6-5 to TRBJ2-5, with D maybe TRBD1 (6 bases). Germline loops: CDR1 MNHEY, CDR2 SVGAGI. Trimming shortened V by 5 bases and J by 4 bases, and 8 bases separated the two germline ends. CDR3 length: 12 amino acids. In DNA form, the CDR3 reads TGTGCCAGCAGTAGAGGGGGAGAGACCCAGTACTTC. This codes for CASSRGGETQYF.